A single sample is the source of the 14 T cell receptor beta chains below, sequenced in a study of T-cell reconstitution after alpha-beta-depleted transplantation in children. Molecular barcoding with unique molecular identifiers was used for the TCRbeta library. TCRdb ran MiXCR on the PCR reads and lists one entry per CDR3 protein. The sample has about 300,000 distinct CDR3 sequences; around 10% are singletons. Sequenced material: PBMCs, taken before TCRalphabeta/CD19-depleted stem cell transplant. The receptors shown here come from a boy less than two years old with acute myeloid leukemia, due to receive a stem cell transplant.

This clonotype was recorded at least ten times. V is TRBV5-1 and J is TRBJ1-2; possibly TRBD1 for D (5 bases). V was cut by 7 bases and J by 6 bases, with 13 bases left in between. The V gene's germline CDR1 is SGHRS and CDR2 YFSETQ. The length of the CDR3 is 12 residues. The chain's CDR3 is CASDEGQNGYTF. CDR3 DNA sequence: TGCGCCAGCGATGAGGGGCAGAATGGCTACACCTTC.

This clonotype was counted many times. V usage is TRBV12-3 or TRBV12-4 and J usage is TRBJ1-3, with D possibly TRBD1 on 5 matching bases. Trimming cost V 3 bases and J 3 bases, with 9 bases left between them. This CDR3 comprises 14 residues. The CDR3 DNA is TGTGCCAGCAGTTTCGAGCAGGGTGGAAACACCATATATTTT. It specifies CASSFEQGGNTIYF.

In this sample, this clonotype turned up many times. The CDR3 sequence: CASSRAGGLDKNIQYF. CDR3 in DNA: TGCGCCAGCAGCCGGGCCGGGGGGCTGGACAAAAACATTCAGTACTTC. This chain connects TRBV5-1 to TRBJ2-4, with D perhaps matching TRBD2 (7 bases). The CDR3 covers 16 residues. Germline lookup yields CDR1 SGHRS and CDR2 YFSETQ. Trimming removed 4 bases from V and 3 bases from J, with 17 bases in between. Together with reference TRBV5-1 and TRBJ2-4, the CDR3 gives the full variable domain: KAGVTQTPRYLIKTRGQQVTLSCSPISGHRSVSWYQQTPGQGLQFLFEYFSETQRNKGNFPGRFSGRQFSNSRSEMNVSTLELGDSALYLCASSRAGGLDKNIQYFGAGTRLSVL.

At least ten counts were recorded for this clonotype. This sequence joins TRBV28 and TRBJ2-7, with 7 bases fitting TRBD2. V lost 5 bases to trimming and J lost 2 bases; unmatched junction nucleotides: 12. CDR3 length: 16 residues. CDR1 and CDR2 from the germline V gene are MDHEN and SYDVKM. Here the CDR3 reads CASSVSGRGMPYEQYF. The CDR3 coding sequence is TGTGCCAGCAGTGTCAGTGGGCGGGGGATGCCCTACGAGCAGTACTTC.

This clonotype was seen many times. The chain carries TRBV7-2 and TRBJ2-3, with D perhaps being TRBD1 or TRBD2 (5 bases each). The CDR3 covers 15 residues. The germline V gene has CDR1 SGHTA and CDR2 FQGNSA. V gave up 2 bases and J gave up 2 bases, with 11 bases separating them. This chain's CDR3 is CASSLSGTNTDTQYF. CDR3 in DNA: TGTGCCAGCAGCTTAAGTGGGACCAACACAGATACGCAGTATTTT.

In nucleotides, the CDR3 is TGTGCCAGCAGCTTCGCGACAGGGGGAAACACTGAAGCTTTCTTT. This translates into CASSFATGGNTEAFF. The rearrangement uses TRBV7-9 and TRBJ1-1, with 9 bases that match TRBD1. V shed 3 bases and J 2 bases; nucleotides not matched to a gene: 4. The CDR3 is 15 residues long. Germline V gene lookup returns CDR1 SEHNR and CDR2 FQNEAQ (reference sequence).

This clonotype came up many times. The rearrangement joins TRBV20-1 to TRBJ2-3, with a possible D match to TRBD1 (6 bases). Trimming shortened V by 5 bases and J by 5 bases, and 11 bases separated the two germline ends. The CDR3 sequence is 12 residues long. CDR1 DFQATT and CDR2 SNEGSKA come from the germline V gene (reference sequence). The CDR3 nucleotides read TGCAGTGCTTCAGAGGACAGAGATACGCAGTATTTT. This translates into CSASEDRDTQYF.

This clonotype was recorded at least ten times. The chain joins TRBV6-5 to TRBJ2-7, with 9 nucleotides matching TRBD1. V lost 0 bases, J lost 0 bases, and 3 bases stayed unmatched. CDR3 size: 16 residues. CDR1 is MNHEY and CDR2 is SVGAGI in the germline V gene. This CDR3 is CASSYSRQGGSYEQYF. The DNA for the CDR3 is TGTGCCAGCAGTTACTCCCGACAGGGGGGCTCCTACGAGCAGTACTTC.

A single count supports this clonotype. This chain joins TRBV20-1 and TRBJ2-7, with TRBD2 matching over 10 bases. Germline V gene data show CDR1 as DFQATT and CDR2 as SNEGSKA (reference sequence). The J segment lost 3 bases and the V segment lost 1 base, leaving 9 bases of the junction unmatched. The CDR3 sequence is 16 residues long. For the CDR3, the DNA is TGCAGTGCTAGAGTCCTAGCGGGAGCTCCAAGCTACGAGCAGTACTTC. It is translated as CSARVLAGAPSYEQYF.

This clonotype came up many times. J is TRBJ2-5 and V is TRBV4-3, with a possible D match to TRBD1 (6 bases). The CDR3 is made up of 18 amino acids. The germline V and J ends were trimmed by 0 bases and 4 bases, with 21 bases remaining between them. In germline, CDR1 is LGHNA, CDR2 YSLEER. The CDR3 here is CASSQDKTGTIGGETQYF. The CDR3 DNA follows: TGCGCCAGCAGCCAAGACAAAACCGGGACAATAGGGGGAGAGACCCAGTACTTC.

This clonotype was seen repeatedly, ten times or more. The chain recombines TRBV5-6 with TRBJ2-1, with TRBD2 matching over 8 bases. The ends lost 6 bases at V and 2 bases at J; junction bases unmatched: 4. The germline V gene encodes CDR1 SGHDT and CDR2 YYEEEE. The CDR3 covers 14 residues. Here the CDR3 reads CASKAGGPYNEQFF. In DNA form, the CDR3 reads TGTGCCAGCAAGGCGGGAGGCCCCTACAATGAGCAGTTCTTC.

This clonotype was found many times. The V gene is TRBV7-3, the J gene TRBJ2-1, with a weak D call TRBD2 (6 bases). Trimming removed 3 bases at V and 4 bases at J, with 13 bases between. The germline V gene has CDR1 SGHTA and CDR2 FQGTGA. The CDR3 consists of 15 residues. The CDR3 loop reads CASSFQGGDYNEQFF. The CDR3 DNA reads TGTGCCAGCAGCTTTCAGGGCGGGGATTACAATGAGCAGTTCTTC.

This clonotype was counted a few times. The rearrangement links TRBV4-3 to TRBJ2-7; 8 bases align to TRBD1. Per the germline V gene, CDR1 is LGHNA and CDR2 is YSLEER. This CDR3 spans 19 amino acids. Trimming took 0 bases from V and 2 from J; bases not matched to a gene: 15. The CDR3 nucleotides read TGCGCCAGCAGCCAAGAACCGGCACCGGACAGGGACCTTACCTACGAGCAGTACTTC. This encodes CASSQEPAPDRDLTYEQYF.

This clonotype was picked up a small number of times. The chain couples TRBV3-1 to TRBJ2-7; TRBD2 might be the D (5 bases). Germline V lookup: CDR1 LGHDT, CDR2 YNNKEL (reference sequence). The CDR3 is 14 residues long. Between the trimmed V and J ends, which lost 4 bases and 3 bases, there was a span of 13 bases. The DNA for the CDR3 is TGTGCCAGCAGCCTCCCGGGAAACGGCTACGAGCAGTACTTC. Its protein is CASSLPGNGYEQYF.